Included here is one T cell receptor beta chain sequence, with context. In the original analysis: For nucleated cells, counts were estimated from reference gene primer amplification. Method: immunoSEQ multiplex PCR; TCRdb's copy keeps in-frame clones and lacks some. V and J calls and clone size follow that table, whereas D and trimming were derived from the DNA. The data hold approximately 260,000 clones, with about nine tenths observed a single time. These data come from a study of blood T cell repertoires in COVID-19. Study summary: Samples of COVID-19 (acute and convalescent) were obtained from the United States, Italy and Spain.

Germline-derived CDR1 and CDR2 are LNHDA and SQIVND (reference sequence). The CDR3 is 15 residues long. V lost 7 bases, J lost 8 bases, and 11 bases stayed unmatched. Sequencing was done on a sample of PBMCs or T cells enriched from blood (not recorded which). This TCR came from a woman in her thirties or forties with acute COVID-19. This chain links TRBV19 with TRBJ2-1; 10 positions match TRBD2. CDR3 in amino acids: CASTLRLAGVDEQFF. The DNA of the CDR3 is TGTGCCAGTACCCTTAGGCTAGCGGGAGTCGATGAGCAGTTCTTC.